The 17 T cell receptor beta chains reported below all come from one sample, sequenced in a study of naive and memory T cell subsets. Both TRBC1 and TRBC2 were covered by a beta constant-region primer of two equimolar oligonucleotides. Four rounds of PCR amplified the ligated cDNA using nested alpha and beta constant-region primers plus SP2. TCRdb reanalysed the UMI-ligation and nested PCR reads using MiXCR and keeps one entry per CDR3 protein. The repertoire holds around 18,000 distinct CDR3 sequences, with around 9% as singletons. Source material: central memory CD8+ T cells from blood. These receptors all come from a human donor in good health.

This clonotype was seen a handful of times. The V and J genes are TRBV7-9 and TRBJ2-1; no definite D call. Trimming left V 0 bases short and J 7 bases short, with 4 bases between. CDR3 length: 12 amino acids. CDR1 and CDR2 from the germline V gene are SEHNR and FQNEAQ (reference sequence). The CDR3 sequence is CASSLAKNEQFF. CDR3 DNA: TGTGCCAGCAGCTTAGCTAAGAATGAGCAGTTCTTC.

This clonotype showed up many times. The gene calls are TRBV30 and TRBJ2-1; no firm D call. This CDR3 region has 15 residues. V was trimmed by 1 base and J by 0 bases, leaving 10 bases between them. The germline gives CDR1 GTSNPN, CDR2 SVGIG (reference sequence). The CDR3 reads CAWSEGDPSYNEQFF. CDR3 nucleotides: TGTGCCTGGAGTGAAGGCGATCCCTCCTACAATGAGCAGTTCTTC.

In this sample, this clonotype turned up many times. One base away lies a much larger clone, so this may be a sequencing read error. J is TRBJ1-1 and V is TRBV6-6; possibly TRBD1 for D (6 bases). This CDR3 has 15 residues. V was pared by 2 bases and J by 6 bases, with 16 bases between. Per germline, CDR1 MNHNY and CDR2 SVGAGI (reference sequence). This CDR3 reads CASSYVGGRGAEAFF. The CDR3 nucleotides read TGTGCCAGCAGTTACGTTGGGGGCCGCGGGGCTGAAGCTTTCTTT.

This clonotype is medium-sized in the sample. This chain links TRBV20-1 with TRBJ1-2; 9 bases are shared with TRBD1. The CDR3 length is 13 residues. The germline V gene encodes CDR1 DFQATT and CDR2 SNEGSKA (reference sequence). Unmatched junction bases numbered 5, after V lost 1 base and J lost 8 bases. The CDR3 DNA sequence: TGCAGTGCTAGAGGGGGGACAGGGTTCGGCTACACCTTC. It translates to CSARGGTGFGYTF.

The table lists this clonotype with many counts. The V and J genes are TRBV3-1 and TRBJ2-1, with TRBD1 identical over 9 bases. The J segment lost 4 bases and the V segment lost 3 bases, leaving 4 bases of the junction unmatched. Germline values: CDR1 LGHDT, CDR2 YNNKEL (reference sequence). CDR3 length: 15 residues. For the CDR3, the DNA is TGTGCCAGCAGCCAGCCGACAGGGGGTTACAATGAGCAGTTCTTC. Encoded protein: CASSQPTGGYNEQFF.

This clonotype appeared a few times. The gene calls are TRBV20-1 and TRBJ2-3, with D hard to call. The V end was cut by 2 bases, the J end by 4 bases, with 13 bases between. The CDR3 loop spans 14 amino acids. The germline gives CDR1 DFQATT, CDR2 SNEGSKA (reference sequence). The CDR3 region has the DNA TGCAGTGCTAGAACCGGGCAGGAGTCAGATACGCAGTATTTT. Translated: CSARTGQESDTQYF.

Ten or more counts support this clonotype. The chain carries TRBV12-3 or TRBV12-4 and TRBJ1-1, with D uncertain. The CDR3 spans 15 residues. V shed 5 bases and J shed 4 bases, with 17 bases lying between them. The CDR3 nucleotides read TGTGCCAGCAGTCAGCGAGCCGGATCTATCACTGAAGCTTTCTTT. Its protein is CASSQRAGSITEAFF.

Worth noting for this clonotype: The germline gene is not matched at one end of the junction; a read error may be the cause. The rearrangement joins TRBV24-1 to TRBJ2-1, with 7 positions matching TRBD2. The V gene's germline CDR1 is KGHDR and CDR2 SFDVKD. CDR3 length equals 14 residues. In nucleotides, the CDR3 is TGTGCCACCAGTTATGCGGGAGCATACAATGAGCAGTCCTTC. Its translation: CATSYAGAYNEQSF.

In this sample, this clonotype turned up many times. The DNA for the CDR3 is TGTGCCAGCAGTTATCCCGACAGGGGGAGTGATGAAAAACTGTTTTTT. This translates into CASSYPDRGSDEKLFF. This sequence joins TRBV6-6 and TRBJ1-4; 9 nucleotides align to TRBD1. This CDR3 region has 16 residues. Germline-derived CDR1 and CDR2 are MNHNY and SVGAGI (reference sequence). Losses at the gene ends were 3 bases for V and 6 bases for J; bases not matched to a gene: 8.

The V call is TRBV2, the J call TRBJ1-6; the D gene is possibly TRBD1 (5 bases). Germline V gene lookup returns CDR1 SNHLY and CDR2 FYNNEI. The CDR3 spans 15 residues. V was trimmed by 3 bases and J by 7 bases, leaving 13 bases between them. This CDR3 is CASSETGTSNSPLHF. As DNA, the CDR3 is TGTGCCAGCAGTGAGACCGGGACGTCGAATTCACCCCTCCACTTT.

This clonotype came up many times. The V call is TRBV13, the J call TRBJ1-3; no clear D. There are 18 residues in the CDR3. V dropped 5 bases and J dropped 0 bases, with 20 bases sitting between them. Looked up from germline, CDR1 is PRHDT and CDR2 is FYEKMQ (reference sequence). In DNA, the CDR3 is TGTGCCAGCAGCCACTCGGAGCTAAATGGACTCTCTGGAAACACCATATATTTT. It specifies CASSHSELNGLSGNTIYF.

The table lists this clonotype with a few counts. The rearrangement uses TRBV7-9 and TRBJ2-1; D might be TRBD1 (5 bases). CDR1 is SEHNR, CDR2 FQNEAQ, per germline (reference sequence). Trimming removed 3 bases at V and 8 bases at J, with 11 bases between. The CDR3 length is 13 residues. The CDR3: CASSFPPRDEQFF. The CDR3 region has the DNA TGTGCCAGCAGCTTCCCCCCCAGGGATGAGCAGTTCTTC.

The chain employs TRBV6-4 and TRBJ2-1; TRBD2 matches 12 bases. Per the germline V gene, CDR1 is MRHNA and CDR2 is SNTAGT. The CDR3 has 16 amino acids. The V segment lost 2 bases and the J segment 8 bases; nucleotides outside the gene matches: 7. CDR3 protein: CASSDTASGGADEQFF. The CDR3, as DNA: TGTGCCAGCAGTGACACGGCTAGCGGGGGGGCGGATGAGCAGTTCTTC.

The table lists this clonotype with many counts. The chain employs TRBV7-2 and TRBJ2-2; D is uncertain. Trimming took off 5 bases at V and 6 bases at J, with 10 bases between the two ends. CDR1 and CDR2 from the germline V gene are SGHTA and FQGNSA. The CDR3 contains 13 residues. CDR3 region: CASSPPFSGELFF. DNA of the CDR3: TGTGCCAGCAGCCCCCCCTTTTCCGGGGAGCTGTTTTTT.

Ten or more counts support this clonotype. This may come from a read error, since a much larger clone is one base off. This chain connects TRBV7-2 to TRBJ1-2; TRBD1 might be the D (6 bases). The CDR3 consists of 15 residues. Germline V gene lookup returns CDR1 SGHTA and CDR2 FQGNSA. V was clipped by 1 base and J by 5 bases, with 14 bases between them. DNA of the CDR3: TGTGCCAGCAGCTTAGGGGACACCCGTTTGTATGGCTACACCTTC. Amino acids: CASSLGDTRLYGYTF.

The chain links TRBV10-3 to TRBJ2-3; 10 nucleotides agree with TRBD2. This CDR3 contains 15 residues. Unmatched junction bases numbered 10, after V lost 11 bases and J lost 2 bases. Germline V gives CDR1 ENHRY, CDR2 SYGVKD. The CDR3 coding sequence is TGTGCCTCTGGGGGTAGCGGGGGGAACACAGATACGCAGTATTTT. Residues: CASGGSGGNTDTQYF.

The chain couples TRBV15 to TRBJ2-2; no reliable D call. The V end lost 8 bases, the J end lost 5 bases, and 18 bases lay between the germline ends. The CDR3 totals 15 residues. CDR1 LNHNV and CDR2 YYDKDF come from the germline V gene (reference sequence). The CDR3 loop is CATSLRNPSTGELFF. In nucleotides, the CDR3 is TGTGCCACCTCCCTCCGCAACCCGAGTACCGGGGAGCTGTTTTTT.